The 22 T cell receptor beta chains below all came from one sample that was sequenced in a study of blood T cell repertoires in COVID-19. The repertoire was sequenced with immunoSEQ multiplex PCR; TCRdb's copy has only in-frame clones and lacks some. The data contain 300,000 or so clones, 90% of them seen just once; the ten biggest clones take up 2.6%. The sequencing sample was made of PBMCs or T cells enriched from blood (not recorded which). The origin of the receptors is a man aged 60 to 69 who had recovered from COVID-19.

The CDR3 DNA follows: TGTGCCAGCAGCTTAGCGCTAGGGACAAACTATGGCTACACCTTC. This sequence encodes CASSLALGTNYGYTF. This rearrangement joins TRBV7-9 to TRBJ1-2; tentatively, D is TRBD1 (6 bases). V lost 0 bases and J 2 bases, leaving 10 bases between the germline ends. The CDR3 is 15 residues long. Germline V gene data show CDR1 as SEHNR and CDR2 as FQNEAQ (reference sequence).

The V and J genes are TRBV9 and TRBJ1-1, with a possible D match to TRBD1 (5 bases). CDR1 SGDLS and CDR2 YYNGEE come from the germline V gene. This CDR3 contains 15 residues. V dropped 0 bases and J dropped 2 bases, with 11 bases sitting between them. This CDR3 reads CASSVEAGFNTEAFF. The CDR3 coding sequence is TGTGCCAGCAGCGTAGAAGCAGGGTTCAACACTGAAGCTTTCTTT.

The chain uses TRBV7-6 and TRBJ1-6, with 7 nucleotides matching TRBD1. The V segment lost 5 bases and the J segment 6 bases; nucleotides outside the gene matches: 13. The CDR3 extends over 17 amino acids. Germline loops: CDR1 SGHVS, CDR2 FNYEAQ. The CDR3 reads CASSAGTVRALNSPLHF. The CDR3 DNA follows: TGTGCCAGCAGCGCTGGGACAGTTCGGGCTCTTAATTCACCCCTCCACTTT.

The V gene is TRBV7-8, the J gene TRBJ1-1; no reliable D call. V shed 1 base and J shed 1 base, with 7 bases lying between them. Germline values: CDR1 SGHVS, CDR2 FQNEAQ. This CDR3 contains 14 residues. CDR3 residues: CASSLVPGNTEAFF. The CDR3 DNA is TGTGCCAGCAGCTTAGTCCCAGGGAACACTGAAGCTTTCTTT.

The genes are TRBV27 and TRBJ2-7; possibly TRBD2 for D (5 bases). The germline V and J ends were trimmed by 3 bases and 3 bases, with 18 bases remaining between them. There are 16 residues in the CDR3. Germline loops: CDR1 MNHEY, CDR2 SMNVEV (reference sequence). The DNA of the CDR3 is TGTGCCAGCAGTTTTGGGAGACTTCACTCACTCTACGAGCAGTACTTC. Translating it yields CASSFGRLHSLYEQYF.

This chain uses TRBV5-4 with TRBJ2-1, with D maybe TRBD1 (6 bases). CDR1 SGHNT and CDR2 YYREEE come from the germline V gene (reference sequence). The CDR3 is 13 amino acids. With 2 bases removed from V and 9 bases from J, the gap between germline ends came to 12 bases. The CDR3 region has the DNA TGTGCCAGCAGCTTATATGGGGGCACTGAGCAGTTCTTC. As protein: CASSLYGGTEQFF.

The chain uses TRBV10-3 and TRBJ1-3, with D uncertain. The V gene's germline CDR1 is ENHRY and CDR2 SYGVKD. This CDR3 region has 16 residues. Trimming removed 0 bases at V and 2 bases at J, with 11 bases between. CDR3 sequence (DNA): TGTGCCATCAGTGAGTCCTGGGCGGGCGCTGGAAACACCATATATTTT. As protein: CAISESWAGAGNTIYF.

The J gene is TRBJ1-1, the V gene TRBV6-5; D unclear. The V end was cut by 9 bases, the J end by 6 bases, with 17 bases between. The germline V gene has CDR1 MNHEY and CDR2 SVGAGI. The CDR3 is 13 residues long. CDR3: CASRPGWSAEAFF. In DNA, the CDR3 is TGTGCCAGTCGGCCCGGATGGAGCGCTGAAGCTTTCTTT.

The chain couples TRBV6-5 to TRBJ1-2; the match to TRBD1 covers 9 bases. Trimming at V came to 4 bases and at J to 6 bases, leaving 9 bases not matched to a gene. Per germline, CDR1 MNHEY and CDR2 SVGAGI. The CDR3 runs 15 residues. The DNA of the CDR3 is TGTGCCAGCAGTTCCGGGACAGGGTATTTTAATGGCTACACCTTC. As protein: CASSSGTGYFNGYTF.

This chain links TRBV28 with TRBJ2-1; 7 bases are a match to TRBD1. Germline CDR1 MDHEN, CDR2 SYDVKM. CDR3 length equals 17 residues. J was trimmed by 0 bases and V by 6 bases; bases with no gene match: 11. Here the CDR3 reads CASRKGQPMSSYNEQFF. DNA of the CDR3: TGTGCCAGCAGGAAGGGACAGCCAATGAGCTCCTACAATGAGCAGTTCTTC.

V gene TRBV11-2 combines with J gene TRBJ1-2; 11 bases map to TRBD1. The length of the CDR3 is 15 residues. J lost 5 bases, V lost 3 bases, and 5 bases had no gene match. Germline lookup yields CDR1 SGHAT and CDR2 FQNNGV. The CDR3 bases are TGTGCCAGCAGCTTGATGGACAGGGGGCTTTATGGCTACACCTTC. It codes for CASSLMDRGLYGYTF.

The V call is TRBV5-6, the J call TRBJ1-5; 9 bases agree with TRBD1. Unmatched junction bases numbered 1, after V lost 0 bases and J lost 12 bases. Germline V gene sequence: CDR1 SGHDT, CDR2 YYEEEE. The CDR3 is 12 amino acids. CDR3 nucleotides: TGTGCCAGCAGCTTGGACAGGGGGCTCCAGCATTTT. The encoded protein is CASSLDRGLQHF.

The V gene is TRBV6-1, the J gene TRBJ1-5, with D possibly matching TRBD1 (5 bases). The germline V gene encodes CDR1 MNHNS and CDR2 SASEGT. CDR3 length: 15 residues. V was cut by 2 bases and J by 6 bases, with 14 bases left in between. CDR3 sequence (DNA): TGTGCCAGCAGTGAAACTGACAGCCAACTTCAGCCCCAGCATTTT. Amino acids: CASSETDSQLQPQHF.

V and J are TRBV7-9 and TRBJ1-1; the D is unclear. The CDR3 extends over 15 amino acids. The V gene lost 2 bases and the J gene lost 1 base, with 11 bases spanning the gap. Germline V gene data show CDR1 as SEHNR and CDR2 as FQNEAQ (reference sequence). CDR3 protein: CASSLPITQNTEAFF. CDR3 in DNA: TGTGCCAGCAGCTTACCGATAACACAGAACACTGAAGCTTTCTTT.

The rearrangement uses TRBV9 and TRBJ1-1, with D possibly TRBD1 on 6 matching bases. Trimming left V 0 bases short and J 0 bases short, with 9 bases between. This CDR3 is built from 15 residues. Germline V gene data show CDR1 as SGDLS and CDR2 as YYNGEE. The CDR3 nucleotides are TGTGCCAGCAGCGTAGTTGGGGGCGTGAACACTGAAGCTTTCTTT. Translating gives CASSVVGGVNTEAFF.

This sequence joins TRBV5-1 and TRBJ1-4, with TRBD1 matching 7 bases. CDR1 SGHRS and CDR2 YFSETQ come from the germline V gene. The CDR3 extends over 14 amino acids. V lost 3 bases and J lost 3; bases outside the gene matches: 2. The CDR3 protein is CASSSGGSNEKLFF. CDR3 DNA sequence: TGCGCCAGCAGCTCAGGGGGGTCTAATGAAAAACTGTTTTTT. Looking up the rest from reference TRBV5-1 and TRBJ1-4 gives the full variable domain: KAGVTQTPRYLIKTRGQQVTLSCSPISGHRSVSWYQQTPGQGLQFLFEYFSETQRNKGNFPGRFSGRQFSNSRSEMNVSTLELGDSALYLCASSSGGSNEKLFFGSGTQLSVL.

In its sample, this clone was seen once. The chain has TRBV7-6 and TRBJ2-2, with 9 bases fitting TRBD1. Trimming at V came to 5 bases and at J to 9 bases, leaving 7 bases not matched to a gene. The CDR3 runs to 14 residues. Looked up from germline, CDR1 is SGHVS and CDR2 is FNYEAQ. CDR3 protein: CASSAGQGGRELFF. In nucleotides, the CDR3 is TGTGCCAGCAGCGCGGGACAGGGCGGGCGGGAGCTGTTTTTT.

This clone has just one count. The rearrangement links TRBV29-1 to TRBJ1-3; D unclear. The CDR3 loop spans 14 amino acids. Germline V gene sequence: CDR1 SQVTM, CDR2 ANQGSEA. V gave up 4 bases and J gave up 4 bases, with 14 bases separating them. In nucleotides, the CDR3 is TGCAGCGTTGGTTTGAGGTCTGCGGGAAACACCATATATTTT. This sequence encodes CSVGLRSAGNTIYF.

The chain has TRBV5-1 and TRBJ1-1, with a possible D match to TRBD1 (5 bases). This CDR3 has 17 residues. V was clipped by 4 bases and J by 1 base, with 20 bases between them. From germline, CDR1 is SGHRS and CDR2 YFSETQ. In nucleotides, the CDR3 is TGCGCCAGCAGCCCGCAACCATTCGCGGGGACGAACACTGAAGCTTTCTTT. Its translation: CASSPQPFAGTNTEAFF. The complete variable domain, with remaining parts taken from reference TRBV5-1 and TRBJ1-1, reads KAGVTQTPRYLIKTRGQQVTLSCSPISGHRSVSWYQQTPGQGLQFLFEYFSETQRNKGNFPGRFSGRQFSNSRSEMNVSTLELGDSALYLCASSPQPFAGTNTEAFFGQGTRLTVV.

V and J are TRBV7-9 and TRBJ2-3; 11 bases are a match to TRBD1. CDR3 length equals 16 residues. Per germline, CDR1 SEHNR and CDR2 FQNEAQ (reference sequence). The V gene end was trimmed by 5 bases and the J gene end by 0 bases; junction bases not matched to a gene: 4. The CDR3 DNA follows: TGTGCCAGCAGCCTCGGGACAGGGGGAAGCACAGATACGCAGTATTTT. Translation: CASSLGTGGSTDTQYF.

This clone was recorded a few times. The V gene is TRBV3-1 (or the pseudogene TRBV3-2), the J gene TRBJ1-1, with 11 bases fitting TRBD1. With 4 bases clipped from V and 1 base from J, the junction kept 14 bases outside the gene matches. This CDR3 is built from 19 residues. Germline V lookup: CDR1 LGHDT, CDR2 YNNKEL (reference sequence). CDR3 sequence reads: CASSPEFGTGGRWNTEAFF. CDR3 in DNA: TGTGCCAGCAGCCCTGAGTTTGGGACAGGGGGTCGTTGGAACACTGAAGCTTTCTTT.

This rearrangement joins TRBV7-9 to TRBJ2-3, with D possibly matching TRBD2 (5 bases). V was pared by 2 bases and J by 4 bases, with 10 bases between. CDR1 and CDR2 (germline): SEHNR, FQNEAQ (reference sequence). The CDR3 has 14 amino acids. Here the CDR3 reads CASSLRLAADTQYF. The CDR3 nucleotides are TGTGCCAGCAGCTTACGGCTAGCTGCAGATACGCAGTATTTT.